Listed below are T cell receptor beta chains from one sample, sequenced in a study of identical twins. Using its own MiXCR run on the 5' RACE reads, TCRdb lists one record per CDR3 protein. Among approximately 550,000 distinct CDR3 sequences listed, around 20% were seen once. These same data were also listed under a study on yellow fever vaccine responses in identical twins.

The sequencing input was CD4+ T cells sorted from blood. These receptors were obtained from a woman aged 18-29 years in good health. Each CDR3 is given with its conserved first and last residue. D genes are given only for firm matches. Only part of the rows carry a size: once, few, many, or a class if the clone is expanded.

d_call j_call clone_size v_call cdr3_nt cdr3_aa
TRBD1 TRBJ2-3 NA TRBV5-4 TGTGCCAGCAGCGCGCGGGACAGGGGTAGGGCAGATACGCAGTATTTT CASSARDRGRADTQYF
NA TRBJ2-7 few TRBV18 TGTGCCAGCTCACAAAATAGCGGCAGCTCCTACGAGCAGTACTTC CASSQNSGSSYEQYF
TRBD2 TRBJ2-1 few TRBV20-1 TGCAGTGCTCTCGGGACTAGCGGGGCGAGCTCCTACAATGAGCAGTTCTTC CSALGTSGASSYNEQFF
TRBD2 TRBJ2-2 NA TRBV11-2 TGTGCCAGCAGCCCACGCCTCAGCGGGGGGGCCGACACCGGGGAGCTGTTTTTT CASSPRLSGGADTGELFF
NA TRBJ2-7 few TRBV4-1 TGCGCCAGCACCACGACCCCCGGGACCTACGAGCAGTACTTC CASTTTPGTYEQYF
NA TRBJ2-3 NA TRBV20-1 TGCAGTGCTAGACCCACACCTAGCACAGATACGCAGTATTTT CSARPTPSTDTQYF
NA TRBJ1-5 few TRBV12-3/TRBV12-4 TGTGCCAGCAGTTTATTAGGGGCCAATCAGCCCCAGCATTTT CASSLLGANQPQHF
NA TRBJ1-1 few TRBV29-1 TGCAGCGGGAAGCGGGGAGGCACTGAAGCTTTCTTT CSGKRGGTEAFF
NA TRBJ1-4 few TRBV5-1 TGCGCCAGCAGCCAACAGGGTTTTGCTAATGAAAAACTGTTTTTT CASSQQGFANEKLFF
NA TRBJ1-2 NA TRBV2 TGTGCCAGCAGGGGGGGGCATGGCTACACCTTC CASRGGHGYTF
NA TRBJ1-6 NA TRBV28 TGTGCCAGCAGTTTCCCCGGGACTAGAAATTCACCCCTCCACTTT CASSFPGTRNSPLHF
TRBD2 TRBJ2-3 NA TRBV24-1 TGTGCCACCAGTGACTCCCGGACTAGCCCTTTCACAGATACGCAGTATTTT CATSDSRTSPFTDTQYF
NA TRBJ2-5 NA TRBV4-1 TGCGCCAGCAGCCGCCTCTCAACAGAAGAGACCCAGTACTTC CASSRLSTEETQYF
NA TRBJ2-1 NA TRBV7-2 TGTGCCAGCAGCTTAGAAGTCTTCTACAATGAGCAGTTCTTC CASSLEVFYNEQFF
NA TRBJ2-3 NA TRBV4-1 TGCGCCAGCGGGGCGGGACTTAACACAGATACGCAGTATTTT CASGAGLNTDTQYF
NA TRBJ1-6 NA TRBV6-5 TGTGCCAGCAGTTACTCTGGGGGAGATAATTCACCCCTCCACTTT CASSYSGGDNSPLHF
TRBD2 TRBJ2-1 few TRBV9 TGTGCCAGCAGCGCCCGAGGTAGTAGCGGGAGTATGGATGAGCAGTTCTTC CASSARGSSGSMDEQFF
TRBD2 TRBJ2-1 NA TRBV11-3 TGTGCCAGCAGATTCTCCCGGACTAGTAATGAGCAGTTCTTC CASRFSRTSNEQFF
NA TRBJ2-1 NA TRBV4-1 TGCGCCAGCAGCCAAGTTGTAGGCCTAGACACTGAGCAGTTCTTC CASSQVVGLDTEQFF
NA TRBJ2-1 few TRBV28 TGTGCCAGCACCCCAGGGTCCTTATCCAATGAGCAGTTCTTC CASTPGSLSNEQFF
TRBD1 TRBJ1-6 few TRBV5-1 TGCGCCAGCAGCAAAGGGACAGTGGACCCAGGTTCACCCCTCCACTTT CASSKGTVDPGSPLHF
NA TRBJ2-7 NA TRBV5-1 TGCGCCAGCAGCTTGGAACAGTACTACGAGCAGTACTTC CASSLEQYYEQYF
TRBD1 TRBJ2-3 NA TRBV5-6 TGTGCCAGCAACGTAGGGACAGGGATAGGAGATACGCAGTATTTT CASNVGTGIGDTQYF
TRBD2 TRBJ2-3 few TRBV9 TGTGCCAGCAGCCCCGCCCTGGGGCTAGCGGGGGAGCAAGATACGCAGTATTTT CASSPALGLAGEQDTQYF
TRBD2 TRBJ2-1 NA TRBV20-1 TGCAGTGCTCCCACCTGGGCCGTTCCCGGGACTAGCGGGGGGACCTACAATGAGCAGTTCTTC CSAPTWAVPGTSGGTYNEQFF
NA TRBJ1-6 few TRBV5-1 TGCGCCAGCAGCTTGAACGTTGGGACCCTCAATTCACCCCTCCACTTT CASSLNVGTLNSPLHF
TRBD1 TRBJ1-4 NA TRBV27 TGTGCCAGCCGACCCTATCGACAGGGCGTCAGGCTATTTGAAAAACTGTTTTTT CASRPYRQGVRLFEKLFF
NA TRBJ2-5 NA TRBV7-8 TGTGCCAGCAGCTTGGGCAGGGGGGTCCAAGAGACCCAGTACTTC CASSLGRGVQETQYF
TRBD1 TRBJ1-5 NA TRBV3-1 TGTGCCAGCAGCAGACAGGGGGGGGGCAATCAGCCCCAGCATTTT CASSRQGGGNQPQHF
TRBD1 TRBJ2-1 NA TRBV6-1 TGTGCCAGCAGCAGACAGGGAAAGGTCATGAATGAGCAGTTCTTC CASSRQGKVMNEQFF
NA TRBJ2-1 NA TRBV4-1 TGCGCCAGCAGCGCCTTCGGGGTGGGCCTCAATGAGCAGTTCTTC CASSAFGVGLNEQFF
TRBD2 TRBJ2-1 NA TRBV5-5 TGTGCCAGCACCTTCGGGACTAGCGGGCCAAATGAGCAGTTCTTC CASTFGTSGPNEQFF
NA TRBJ1-2 NA TRBV14 TGTGCCAGCGGATTCGGCAGGGACGGCTACACCTTC CASGFGRDGYTF
NA TRBJ2-1 NA TRBV21-1 TGTGCCAGCGGCCACTTGGCGGGTGTCAATGAGCAGTTCTTC CASGHLAGVNEQFF
TRBD1 TRBJ1-2 few TRBV5-1 TGCGCCAGCAGCCTGGGACAGCCAAATACTAACTATGGCTACACCTTC CASSLGQPNTNYGYTF
TRBD1 TRBJ2-6 few TRBV12-3/TRBV12-4 TGTGCCAGCAGCCAGACAGGGTCTGGAGGGGCCAACGTCCTGACTTTC CASSQTGSGGANVLTF
NA TRBJ1-2 NA TRBV15 TGTGCCACCAAGGGACTCTATGGCTACACCTTC CATKGLYGYTF
TRBD1 TRBJ2-6 few TRBV6-2/TRBV6-3 TGTGCCAGCAGCCCCGGGACAGGGGCCACTGGGGCCAACGTCCTGACTTTC CASSPGTGATGANVLTF
NA TRBJ2-5 NA TRBV4-1 TGCGCCAGCAGCCAATTAGGGACAGCGGGAGAGACCCAGTACTTC CASSQLGTAGETQYF
TRBD1 TRBJ2-5 NA TRBV29-1 TGCAGCGTTGTCCCTGACAGGGTCTATCAAGAGACCCAGTACTTC CSVVPDRVYQETQYF
NA TRBJ2-7 NA TRBV11-2 TGTGCCAGCAGCTTAGTCGCGGGTAGCTCCTACGAGCAGTACTTC CASSLVAGSSYEQYF
NA TRBJ2-2 NA TRBV24-1 TGTGCCACCAGTGGTGAGGGCTCCGGGGAGCTGTTTTTT CATSGEGSGELFF
NA TRBJ2-7 few TRBV7-9 TGTGCCAGCAGCTTAGTTGCGCGCGAGCAGTACTTC CASSLVAREQYF
NA TRBJ2-3 few TRBV7-9 TGTGCCAGCAGCTTAGGGGTCGGGACCACTTCCACAGATACGCAGTATTTT CASSLGVGTTSTDTQYF
NA TRBJ2-5 NA TRBV7-8 TGTGCCAGCAGCCTAGGACTATACGAGGAGACCCAGTACTTC CASSLGLYEETQYF
NA TRBJ1-6 NA TRBV12-3/TRBV12-4 TGTGCCAGCAGTTTAAATGGAACACCCCTCCACTTT CASSLNGTPLHF
TRBD1 TRBJ2-7 few TRBV20-1 TGCAGTGCAACAGGGGGTGGCGAGCAGTACTTC CSATGGGEQYF
TRBD2 TRBJ2-5 NA TRBV6-1 TGTGCCAGCACCTTGGGAGGGAGGTTCGAGACCCAGTACTTC CASTLGGRFETQYF
NA TRBJ2-7 NA TRBV29-1 TGCAGCGTTCTTACAGGCTTCCACGAGCAGTACTTC CSVLTGFHEQYF
NA TRBJ2-3 NA TRBV5-1 TGCGCCAGCAGCCCCCGACCAAGGTCAGATACGCAGTATTTT CASSPRPRSDTQYF
TRBD2 TRBJ2-3 few TRBV20-1 TGCAGTGCCGCGCGGGGGGGAGAGGGCACAGATACGCAGTATTTT CSAARGGEGTDTQYF
NA TRBJ2-3 few TRBV5-1 TGCGCCAGCAGCTCCGGGACCGGGACTCGCACAGATACGCAGTATTTT CASSSGTGTRTDTQYF
TRBD2 TRBJ2-5 few TRBV6-1 TGTGCCAGCACTCCCCCGGGACTAGCGGGACAAGAGACCCAGTACTTC CASTPPGLAGQETQYF
TRBD2 TRBJ2-1 NA TRBV3-1 TGTGCCAGCAGCCCCTATCTAGCGGGGGGATACAATGAGCAGTTCTTC CASSPYLAGGYNEQFF
NA TRBJ2-3 few TRBV27 TGTGCCAGCAGTCCCCCCTCCGGGGGCTATGGTACGCAGTATTTT CASSPPSGGYGTQYF